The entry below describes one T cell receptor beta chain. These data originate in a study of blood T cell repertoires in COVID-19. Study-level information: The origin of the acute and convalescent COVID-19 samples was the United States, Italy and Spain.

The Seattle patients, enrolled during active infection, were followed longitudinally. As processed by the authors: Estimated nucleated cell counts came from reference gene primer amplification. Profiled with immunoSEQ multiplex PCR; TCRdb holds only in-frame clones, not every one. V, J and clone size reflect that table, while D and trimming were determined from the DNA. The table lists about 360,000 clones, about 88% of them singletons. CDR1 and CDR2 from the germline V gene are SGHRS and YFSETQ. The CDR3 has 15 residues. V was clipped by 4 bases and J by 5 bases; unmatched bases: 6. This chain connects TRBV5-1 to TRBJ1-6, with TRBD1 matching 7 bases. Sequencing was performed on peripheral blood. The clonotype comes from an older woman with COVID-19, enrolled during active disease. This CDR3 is CASSLQTGNNSPLHF. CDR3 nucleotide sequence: TGCGCCAGCAGCCTTCAGACAGGGAATAATTCACCCCTCCACTTT. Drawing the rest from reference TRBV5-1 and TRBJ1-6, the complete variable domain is KAGVTQTPRYLIKTRGQQVTLSCSPISGHRSVSWYQQTPGQGLQFLFEYFSETQRNKGNFPGRFSGRQFSNSRSEMNVSTLELGDSALYLCASSLQTGNNSPLHFGNGTRLTVT.